This T cell receptor (beta chain) was observed in a study of identical twins. CDR3 length equals 14 residues. V lost 1 base and J lost 4, with 11 bases in between. Per the germline V gene, CDR1 is DFQATT and CDR2 is SNEGSKA (reference sequence). TCRdb passed the 5' RACE reads through MiXCR, listing each CDR3 protein once. The sample gives roughly 1.6 million distinct CDR3 sequences, around 33% of which show up once; over 0.25% is in the top ten. The V gene is TRBV20-1, the J gene TRBJ2-1; D gene uncertain. The clonotype originates from a newborn girl in good health. Sample: cord blood. Written as DNA, the CDR3 is TGCAGTGCTAGAGTCCCGGCTGGATACAATGAGCAGTTCTTC. As protein: CSARVPAGYNEQFF.